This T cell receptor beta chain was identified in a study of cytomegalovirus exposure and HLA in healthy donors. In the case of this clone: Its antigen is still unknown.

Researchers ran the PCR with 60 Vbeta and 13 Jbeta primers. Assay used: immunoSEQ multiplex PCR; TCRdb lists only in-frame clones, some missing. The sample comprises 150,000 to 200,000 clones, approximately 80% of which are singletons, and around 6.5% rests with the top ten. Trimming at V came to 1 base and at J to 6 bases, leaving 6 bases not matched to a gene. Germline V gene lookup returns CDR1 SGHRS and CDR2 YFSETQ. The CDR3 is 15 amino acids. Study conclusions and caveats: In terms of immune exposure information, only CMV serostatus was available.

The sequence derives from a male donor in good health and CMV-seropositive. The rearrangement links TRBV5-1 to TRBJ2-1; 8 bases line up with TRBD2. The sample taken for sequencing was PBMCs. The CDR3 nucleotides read TGCGCCAGCAGCTTGTTTAGCGGGATGTCCAATGAGCAGTTCTTC. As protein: CASSLFSGMSNEQFF.